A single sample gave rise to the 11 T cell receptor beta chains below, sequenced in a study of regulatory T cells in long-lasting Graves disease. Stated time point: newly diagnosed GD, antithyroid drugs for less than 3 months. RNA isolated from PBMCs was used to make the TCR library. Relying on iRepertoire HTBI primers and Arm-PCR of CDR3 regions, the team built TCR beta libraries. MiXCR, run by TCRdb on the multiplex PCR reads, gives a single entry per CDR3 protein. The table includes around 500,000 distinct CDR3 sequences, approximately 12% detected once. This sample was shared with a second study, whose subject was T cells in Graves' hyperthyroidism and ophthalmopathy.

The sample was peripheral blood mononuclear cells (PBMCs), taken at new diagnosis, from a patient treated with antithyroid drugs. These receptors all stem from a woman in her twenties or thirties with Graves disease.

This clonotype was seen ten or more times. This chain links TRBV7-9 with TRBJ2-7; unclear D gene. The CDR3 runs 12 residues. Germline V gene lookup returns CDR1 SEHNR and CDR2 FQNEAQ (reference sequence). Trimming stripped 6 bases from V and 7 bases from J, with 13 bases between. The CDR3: CASSTNAREQYF. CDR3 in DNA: TGTGCCAGCAGTACTAATGCGAGAGAGCAGTACTTC.

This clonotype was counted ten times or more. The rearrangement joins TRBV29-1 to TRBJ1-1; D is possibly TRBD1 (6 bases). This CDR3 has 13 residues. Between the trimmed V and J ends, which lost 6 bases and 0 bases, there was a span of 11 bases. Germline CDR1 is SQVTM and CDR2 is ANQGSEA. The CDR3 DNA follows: TGCAGCGTCTACAGGGACATGAACACTGAAGCTTTCTTT. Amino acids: CSVYRDMNTEAFF. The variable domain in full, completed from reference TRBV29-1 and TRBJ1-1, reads SAVISQKPSRDICQRGTSLTIQCQVDSQVTMMFWYRQQPGQSLTLIATANQGSEATYESGFVIDKFPISRPNLTFSTLTVSNMSPEDSSIYLCSVYRDMNTEAFFGQGTRLTVV.

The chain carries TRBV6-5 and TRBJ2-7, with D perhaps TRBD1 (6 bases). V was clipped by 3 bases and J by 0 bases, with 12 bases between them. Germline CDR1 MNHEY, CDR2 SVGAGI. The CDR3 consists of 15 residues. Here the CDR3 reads CASSYGQRYSYEQYF. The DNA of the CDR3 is TGTGCCAGCAGTTATGGACAGCGTTACTCCTACGAGCAGTACTTC.

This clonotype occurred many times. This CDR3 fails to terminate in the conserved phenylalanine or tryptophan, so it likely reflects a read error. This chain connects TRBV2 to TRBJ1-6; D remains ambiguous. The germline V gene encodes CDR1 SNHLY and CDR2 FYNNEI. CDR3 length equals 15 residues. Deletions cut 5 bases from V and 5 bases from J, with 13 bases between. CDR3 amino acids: CASSLSGSNNSPLHL. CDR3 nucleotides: TGTGCCAGCAGTCTTTCGGGGTCCAATAATTCACCCCTCCACCTT.

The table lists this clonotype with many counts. CDR3 coding DNA: TGTGCCAGCAGAGGGACTAGCGGGAGGGCTAGCTCCTACAATGAGCAGTTCTTC. As protein: CASRGTSGRASSYNEQFF. The chain uses TRBV28 and TRBJ2-1; 16 positions match TRBD2. In germline, CDR1 is MDHEN, CDR2 SYDVKM. This CDR3 spans 18 amino acids. With V trimmed by 6 bases and J by 0 bases, 5 bases remained unmatched.

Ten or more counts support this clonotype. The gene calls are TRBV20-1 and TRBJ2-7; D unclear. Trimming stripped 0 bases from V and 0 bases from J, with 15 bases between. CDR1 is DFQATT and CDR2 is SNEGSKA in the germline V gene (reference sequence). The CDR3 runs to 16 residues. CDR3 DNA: TGCAGTGCTAGAGATCTCGGGCCTGGGCTCTCCTACGAGCAGTACTTC. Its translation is CSARDLGPGLSYEQYF.

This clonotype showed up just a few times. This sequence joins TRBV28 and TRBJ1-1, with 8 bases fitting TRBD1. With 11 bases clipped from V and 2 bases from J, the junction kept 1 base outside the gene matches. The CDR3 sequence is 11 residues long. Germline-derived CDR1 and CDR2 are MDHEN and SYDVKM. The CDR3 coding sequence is TGTGCCGGACAGGGCAACACTGAAGCTTTCTTT. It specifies CAGQGNTEAFF. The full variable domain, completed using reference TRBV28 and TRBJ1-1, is DVKVTQSSRYLVKRTGEKVFLECVQDMDHENMFWYRQDPGLGLRLIYFSYDVKMKEKGDIPEGYSVSREKKERFSLILESASTNQTSMYLCAGQGNTEAFFGQGTRLTVV.

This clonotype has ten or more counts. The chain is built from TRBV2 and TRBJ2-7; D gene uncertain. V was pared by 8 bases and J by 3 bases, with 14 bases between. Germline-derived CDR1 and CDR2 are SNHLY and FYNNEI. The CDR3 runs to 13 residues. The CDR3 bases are TGTGCCAGCGCGACGGTTCCCAACTACGAGCAGTACTTC. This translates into CASATVPNYEQYF. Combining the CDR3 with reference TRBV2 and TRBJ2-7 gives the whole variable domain EPEVTQTPSHQVTQMGQEVILRCVPISNHLYFYWYRQILGQKVEFLVSFYNNEISEKSEIFDDQFSVERPDGSNFTLKIRSTKLEDSAMYFCASATVPNYEQYFGPGTRLTVT.

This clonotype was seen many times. This chain's CDR3 is CASRKTGENTEAFF. In DNA, the CDR3 is TGTGCCAGCAGGAAGACAGGGGAGAACACTGAAGCTTTCTTT. V usage is TRBV6-1 and J usage is TRBJ1-1, with 8 bases lining up with TRBD1. The CDR3 consists of 14 residues. CDR1 and CDR2 (germline): MNHNS, SASEGT. V lost 6 bases, J lost 1 base, and 4 bases stayed unmatched.

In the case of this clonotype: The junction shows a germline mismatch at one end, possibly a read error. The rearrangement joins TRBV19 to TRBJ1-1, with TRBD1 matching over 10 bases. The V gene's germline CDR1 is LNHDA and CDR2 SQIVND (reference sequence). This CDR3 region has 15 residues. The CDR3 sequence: CVSSFYRDRGVDAFF. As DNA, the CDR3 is TGTGTCAGTAGTTTCTATCGGGACAGGGGTGTGGACGCTTTCTTT.

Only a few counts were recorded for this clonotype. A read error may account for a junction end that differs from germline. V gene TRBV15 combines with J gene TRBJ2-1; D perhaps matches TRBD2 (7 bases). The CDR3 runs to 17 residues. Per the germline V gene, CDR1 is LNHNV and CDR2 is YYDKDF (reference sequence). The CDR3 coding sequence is TGTGCCACAAGCAGAGATGGGGAGGGGGGCTCCTACAATGAGCAGTTCTTC. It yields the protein CATSRDGEGGSYNEQFF.